This T cell receptor beta chain stems from a study of cytomegalovirus exposure and HLA in healthy donors. Whole-study results and caveats: Reportedly, diagnosis of cytomegalovirus status by the classifier showed high specificity and sensitivity. Rarity marked most TCR sequences, yet some public TCRs occurred in many donors. Testing in vitro showed a few CMV-associated chains specific for CMV antigens.

Remarks on this clone: Its antigen is as yet unknown.

The donors were in the roughly 110-subject validation cohort, distinct from the roughly 600-subject first cohort. The table came from immunoSEQ multiplex PCR; TCRdb's copy has only in-frame clones and leaves some out. Here the sample spans 150,000 to 200,000 clones, 86% being singletons. The V gene's germline CDR1 is SGHVS and CDR2 FNYEAQ. V shed 4 bases, J shed 5 bases, and the junction held 5 bases outside the gene matches. This CDR3 has 14 amino acids. The sequenced sample was PBMCs. The receptor was isolated from a woman between 18 and 30 years old in good health and CMV-seronegative. J is TRBJ2-1 and V is TRBV7-6; TRBD2 aligns across 7 bases. The DNA for the CDR3 is TGTGCCAGCAGCTCCCCGGGACTAAACAATGAGCAGTTCTTC. Translating it yields CASSSPGLNNEQFF.